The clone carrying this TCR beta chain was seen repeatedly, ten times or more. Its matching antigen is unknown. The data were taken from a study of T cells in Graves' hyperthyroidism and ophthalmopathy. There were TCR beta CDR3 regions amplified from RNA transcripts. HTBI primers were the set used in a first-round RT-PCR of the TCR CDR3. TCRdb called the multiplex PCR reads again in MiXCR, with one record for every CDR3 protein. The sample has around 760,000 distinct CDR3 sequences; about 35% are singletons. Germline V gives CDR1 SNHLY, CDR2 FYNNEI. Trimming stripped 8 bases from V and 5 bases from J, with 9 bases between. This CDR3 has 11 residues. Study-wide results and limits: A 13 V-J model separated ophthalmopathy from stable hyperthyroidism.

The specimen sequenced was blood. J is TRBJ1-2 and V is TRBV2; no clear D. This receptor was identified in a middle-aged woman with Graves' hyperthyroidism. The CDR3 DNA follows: TGTGCCAGCTCGAATCAGTATGGCTACACCTTC. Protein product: CASSNQYGYTF.